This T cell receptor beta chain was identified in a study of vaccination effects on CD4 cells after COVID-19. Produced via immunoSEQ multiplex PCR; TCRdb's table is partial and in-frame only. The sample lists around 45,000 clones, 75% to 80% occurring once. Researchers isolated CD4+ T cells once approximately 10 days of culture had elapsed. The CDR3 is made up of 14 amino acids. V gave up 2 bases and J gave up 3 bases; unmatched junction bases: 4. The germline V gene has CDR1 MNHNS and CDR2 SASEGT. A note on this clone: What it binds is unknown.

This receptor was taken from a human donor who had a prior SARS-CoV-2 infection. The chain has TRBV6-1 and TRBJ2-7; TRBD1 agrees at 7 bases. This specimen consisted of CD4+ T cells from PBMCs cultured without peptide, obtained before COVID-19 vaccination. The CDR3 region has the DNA TGTGCCAGCAGTGAACCAGGGGGTCTCTACGAGCAGTACTTC. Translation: CASSEPGGLYEQYF.